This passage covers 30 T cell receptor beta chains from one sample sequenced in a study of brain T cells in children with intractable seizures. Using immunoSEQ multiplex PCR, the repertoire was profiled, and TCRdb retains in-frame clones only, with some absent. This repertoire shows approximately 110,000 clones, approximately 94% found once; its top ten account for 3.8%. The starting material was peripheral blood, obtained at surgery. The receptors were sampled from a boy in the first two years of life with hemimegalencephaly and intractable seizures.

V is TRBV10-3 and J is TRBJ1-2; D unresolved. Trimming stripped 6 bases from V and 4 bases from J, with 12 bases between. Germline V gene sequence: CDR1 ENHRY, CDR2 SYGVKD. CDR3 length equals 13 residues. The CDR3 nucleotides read TGTGCCATCAGCGGGAGGGCTTCCTATGGCTACACCTTC. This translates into CAISGRASYGYTF.

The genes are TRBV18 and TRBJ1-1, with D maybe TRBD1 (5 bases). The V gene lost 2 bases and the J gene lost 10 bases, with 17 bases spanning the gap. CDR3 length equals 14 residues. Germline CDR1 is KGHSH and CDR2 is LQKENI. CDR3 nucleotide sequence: TGTGCCAGCTCACCAGGAGACTTCCCCGGGGGAGCTTTCTTT. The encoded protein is CASSPGDFPGGAFF.

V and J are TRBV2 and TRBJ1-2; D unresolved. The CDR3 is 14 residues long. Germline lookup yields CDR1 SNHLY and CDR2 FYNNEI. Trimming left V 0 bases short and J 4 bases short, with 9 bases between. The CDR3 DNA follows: TGTGCCAGCAGTGAAGCGGGTTGGGGCTATGGCTACACCTTC. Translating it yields CASSEAGWGYGYTF.

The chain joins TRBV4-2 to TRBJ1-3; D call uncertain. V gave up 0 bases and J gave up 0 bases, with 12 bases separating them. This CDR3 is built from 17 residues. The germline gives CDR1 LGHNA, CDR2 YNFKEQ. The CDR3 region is CASSQDPSRLSGNTIYF. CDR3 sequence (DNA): TGTGCCAGCAGCCAAGACCCCAGCCGGCTCTCTGGAAACACCATATATTTT.

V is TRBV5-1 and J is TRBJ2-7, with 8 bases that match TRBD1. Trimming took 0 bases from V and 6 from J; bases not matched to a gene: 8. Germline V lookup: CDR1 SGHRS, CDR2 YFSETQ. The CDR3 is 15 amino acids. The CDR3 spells CASSLAGQATGEQYF. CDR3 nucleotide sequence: TGCGCCAGCAGCTTGGCGGGACAGGCGACCGGCGAGCAGTACTTC.

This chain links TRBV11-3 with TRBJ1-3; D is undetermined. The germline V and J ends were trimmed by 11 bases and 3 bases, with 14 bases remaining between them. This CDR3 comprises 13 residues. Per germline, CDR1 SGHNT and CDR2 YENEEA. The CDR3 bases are TGTGCCCGGAGGGAGGTGTGTGGAAACACCATATATTTT. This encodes CARREVCGNTIYF.

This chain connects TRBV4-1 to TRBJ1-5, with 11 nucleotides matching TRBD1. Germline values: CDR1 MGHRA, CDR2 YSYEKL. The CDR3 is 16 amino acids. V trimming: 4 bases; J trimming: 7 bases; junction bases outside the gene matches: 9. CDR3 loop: CASSLMGQGVNQPQHF. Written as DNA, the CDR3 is TGCGCCAGCAGCCTCATGGGACAGGGGGTAAACCAGCCCCAGCATTTT.

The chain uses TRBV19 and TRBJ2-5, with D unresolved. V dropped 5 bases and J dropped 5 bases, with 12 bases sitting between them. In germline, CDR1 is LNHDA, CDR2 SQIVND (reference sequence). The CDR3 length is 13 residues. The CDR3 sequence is CASSSGPRETQYF. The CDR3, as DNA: TGTGCCAGTAGTTCCGGACCCCGGGAGACCCAGTACTTC. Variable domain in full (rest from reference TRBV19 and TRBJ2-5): DGGITQSPKYLFRKEGQNVTLSCEQNLNHDAMYWYRQDPGQGLRLIYYSQIVNDFQKGDIAEGYSVSREKKESFPLTVTSAQKNPTAFYLCASSSGPRETQYFGPGTRLLVL.

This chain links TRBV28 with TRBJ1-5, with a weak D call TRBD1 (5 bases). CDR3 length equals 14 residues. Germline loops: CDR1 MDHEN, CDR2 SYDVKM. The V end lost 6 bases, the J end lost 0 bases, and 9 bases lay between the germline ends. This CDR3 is CASRTGYSNQPQHF. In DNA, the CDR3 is TGTGCCAGCAGAACAGGTTATAGCAATCAGCCCCAGCATTTT.

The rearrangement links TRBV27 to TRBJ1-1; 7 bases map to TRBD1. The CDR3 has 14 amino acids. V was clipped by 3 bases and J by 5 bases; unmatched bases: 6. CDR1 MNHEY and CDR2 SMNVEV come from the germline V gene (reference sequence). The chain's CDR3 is CASSFRPRGTEAFF. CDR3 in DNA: TGTGCCAGCAGTTTTCGCCCCAGGGGGACTGAAGCTTTCTTT.

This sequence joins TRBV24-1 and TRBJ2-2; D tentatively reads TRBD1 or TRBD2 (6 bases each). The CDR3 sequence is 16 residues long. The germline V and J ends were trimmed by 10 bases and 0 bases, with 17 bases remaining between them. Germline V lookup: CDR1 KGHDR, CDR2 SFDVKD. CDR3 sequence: CATRDKYSPNTGELFF. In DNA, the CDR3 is TGTGCCACGCGGGACAAGTACTCCCCGAACACCGGGGAGCTGTTTTTT.

The CDR3 DNA reads TGTGCCAGCACGCAGGGGACTGAAGCTTTCTTT. This gives the protein CASTQGTEAFF. This sequence joins TRBV2 and TRBJ1-1, with D perhaps matching TRBD1 (6 bases). This CDR3 comprises 11 residues. V shed 7 bases and J shed 5 bases, with 8 bases lying between them. Per the germline V gene, CDR1 is SNHLY and CDR2 is FYNNEI.

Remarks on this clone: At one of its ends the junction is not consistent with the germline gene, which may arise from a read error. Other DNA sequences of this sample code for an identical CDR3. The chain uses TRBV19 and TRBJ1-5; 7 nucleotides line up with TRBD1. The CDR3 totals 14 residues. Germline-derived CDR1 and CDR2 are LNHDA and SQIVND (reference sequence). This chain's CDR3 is CASQTGEGNQPQHF. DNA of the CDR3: TGCGCCAGCCAAACAGGGGAGGGCAATCAGCCCCAGCATTTT. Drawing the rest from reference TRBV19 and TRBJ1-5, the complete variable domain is DGGITQSPKYLFRKEGQNVTLSCEQNLNHDAMYWYRQDPGQGLRLIYYSQIVNDFQKGDIAEGYSVSREKKESFPLTVTSAQKNPTAFYLCASQTGEGNQPQHFGDGTRLSIL.

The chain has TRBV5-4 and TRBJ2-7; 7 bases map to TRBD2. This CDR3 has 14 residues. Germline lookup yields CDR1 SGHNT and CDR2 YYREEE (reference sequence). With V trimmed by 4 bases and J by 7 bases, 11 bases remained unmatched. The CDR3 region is CASSRSAGVGEQYF. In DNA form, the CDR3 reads TGTGCCAGCAGCAGGTCGGCGGGAGTGGGGGAGCAGTACTTC. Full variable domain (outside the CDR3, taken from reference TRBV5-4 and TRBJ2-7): ETGVTQSPTHLIKTRGQQVTLRCSSQSGHNTVSWYQQALGQGPQFIFQYYREEENGRGNFPPRFSGLQFPNYSSELNVNALELDDSALYLCASSRSAGVGEQYFGPGTRLTVT.

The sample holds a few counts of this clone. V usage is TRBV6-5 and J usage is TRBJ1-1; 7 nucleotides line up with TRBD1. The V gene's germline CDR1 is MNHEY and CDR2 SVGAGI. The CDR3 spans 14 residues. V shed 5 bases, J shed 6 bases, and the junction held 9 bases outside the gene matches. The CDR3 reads CASSLRDSLSEAFF. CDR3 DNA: TGTGCCAGCAGTCTACGGGACAGCTTATCTGAAGCTTTCTTT.

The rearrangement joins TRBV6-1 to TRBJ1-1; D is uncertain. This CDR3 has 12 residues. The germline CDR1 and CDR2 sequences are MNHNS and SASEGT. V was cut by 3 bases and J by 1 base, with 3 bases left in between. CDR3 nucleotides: TGTGCCAGCAGTGAGGGGAACACTGAAGCTTTCTTT. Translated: CASSEGNTEAFF.

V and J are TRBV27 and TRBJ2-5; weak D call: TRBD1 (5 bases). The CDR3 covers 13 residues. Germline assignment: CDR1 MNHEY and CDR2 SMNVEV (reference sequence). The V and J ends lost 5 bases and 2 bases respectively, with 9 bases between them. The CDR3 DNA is TGTGCCAGCAGTCGCCGACAGCAAGAGACCCAGTACTTC. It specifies CASSRRQQETQYF.

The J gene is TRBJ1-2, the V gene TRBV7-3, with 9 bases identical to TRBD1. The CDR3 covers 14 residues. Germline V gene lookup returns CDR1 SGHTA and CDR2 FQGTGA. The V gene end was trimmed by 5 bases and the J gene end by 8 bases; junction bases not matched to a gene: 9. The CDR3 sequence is CASSPGQGGLGYTF. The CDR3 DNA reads TGTGCCAGCAGCCCGGGACAGGGCGGGCTGGGCTACACCTTC.

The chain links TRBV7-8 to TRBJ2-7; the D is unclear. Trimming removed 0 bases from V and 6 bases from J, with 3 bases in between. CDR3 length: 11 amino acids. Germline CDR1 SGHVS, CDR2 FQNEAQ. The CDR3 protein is CASSLAGEQYF. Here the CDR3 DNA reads TGTGCCAGCAGCTTAGCCGGCGAGCAGTACTTC.

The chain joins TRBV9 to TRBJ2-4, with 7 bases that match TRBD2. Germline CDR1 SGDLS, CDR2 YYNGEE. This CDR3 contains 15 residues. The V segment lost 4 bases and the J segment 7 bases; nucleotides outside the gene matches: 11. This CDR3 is CASSPTAGVGNIQYF. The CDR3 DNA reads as TGTGCCAGCAGCCCGACCGCGGGGGTCGGGAACATTCAGTACTTC. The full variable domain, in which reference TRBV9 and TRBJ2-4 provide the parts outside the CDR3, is DSGVTQTPKHLITATGQRVTLRCSPRSGDLSVYWYQQSLDQGLQFLIQYYNGEERAKGNILERFSAQQFPDLHSELNLSSLELGDSALYFCASSPTAGVGNIQYFGAGTRLSVL.

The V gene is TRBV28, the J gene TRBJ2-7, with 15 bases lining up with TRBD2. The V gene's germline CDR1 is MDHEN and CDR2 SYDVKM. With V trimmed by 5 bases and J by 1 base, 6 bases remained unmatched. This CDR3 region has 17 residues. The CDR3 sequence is CASSGTSGRQGSYEQYF. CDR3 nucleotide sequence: TGTGCCAGCAGTGGGACTAGCGGGAGGCAAGGGTCCTACGAGCAGTACTTC.

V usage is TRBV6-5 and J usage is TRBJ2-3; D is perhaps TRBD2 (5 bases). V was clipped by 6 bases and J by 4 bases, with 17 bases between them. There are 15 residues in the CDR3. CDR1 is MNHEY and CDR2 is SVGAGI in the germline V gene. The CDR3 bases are TGTGCCAGCAGCCTCCTTGGGGTCGGGGCAGATACGCAGTATTTT. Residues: CASSLLGVGADTQYF.

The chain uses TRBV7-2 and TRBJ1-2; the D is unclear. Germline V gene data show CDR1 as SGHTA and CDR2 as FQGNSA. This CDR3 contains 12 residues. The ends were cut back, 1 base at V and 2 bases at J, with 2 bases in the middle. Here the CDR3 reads CASSLVNYGYTF. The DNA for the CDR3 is TGTGCCAGCAGCTTAGTGAACTATGGCTACACCTTC.

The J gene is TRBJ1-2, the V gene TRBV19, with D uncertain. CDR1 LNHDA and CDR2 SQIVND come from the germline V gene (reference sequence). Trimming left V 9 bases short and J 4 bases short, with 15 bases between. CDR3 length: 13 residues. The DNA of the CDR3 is TGTGCCAGCCACGGTCGGGAGGCCTATGGCTACACCTTC. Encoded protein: CASHGREAYGYTF.

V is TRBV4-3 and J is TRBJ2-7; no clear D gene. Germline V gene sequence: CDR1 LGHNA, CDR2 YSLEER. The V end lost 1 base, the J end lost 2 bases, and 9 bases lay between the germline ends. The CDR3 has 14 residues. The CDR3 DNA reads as TGCGCCAGCAGCCAAGTCGTAGGACCCTACGAGCAGTACTTC. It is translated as CASSQVVGPYEQYF.

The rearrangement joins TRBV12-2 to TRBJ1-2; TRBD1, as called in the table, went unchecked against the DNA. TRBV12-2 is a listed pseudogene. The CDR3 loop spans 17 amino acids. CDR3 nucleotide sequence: TGTGCAAGTCGCTTAGCAACAGATACCCTTTCTAACTATGGCTACACCTTC. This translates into CASRLATDTLSNYGYTF.

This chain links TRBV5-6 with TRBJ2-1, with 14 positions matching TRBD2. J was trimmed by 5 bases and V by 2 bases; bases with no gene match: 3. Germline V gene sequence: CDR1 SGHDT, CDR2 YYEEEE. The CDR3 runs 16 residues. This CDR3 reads CASSFRTSGRNNEQFF. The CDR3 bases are TGTGCCAGCAGCTTCCGGACTAGCGGGAGGAACAATGAGCAGTTCTTC.

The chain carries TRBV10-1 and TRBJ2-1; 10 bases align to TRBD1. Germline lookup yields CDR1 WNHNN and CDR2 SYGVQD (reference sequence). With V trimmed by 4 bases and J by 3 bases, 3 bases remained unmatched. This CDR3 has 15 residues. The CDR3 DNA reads TGCGCCAGCAGTGCCGGACAGGGGGGCTACAATGAGCAGTTCTTC. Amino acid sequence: CASSAGQGGYNEQFF.

CDR3 sequence (DNA): TGTGCCAGCAGGACTAGTCCGGGGGAGACCCAGTACTTC. It codes for CASRTSPGETQYF. V is TRBV7-9 and J is TRBJ2-5, with a possible D match to TRBD2 (6 bases). The CDR3 runs to 13 residues. Germline CDR1 and CDR2: SEHNR and FQNEAQ (reference sequence). V gave up 6 bases and J gave up 5 bases, with 13 bases separating them.

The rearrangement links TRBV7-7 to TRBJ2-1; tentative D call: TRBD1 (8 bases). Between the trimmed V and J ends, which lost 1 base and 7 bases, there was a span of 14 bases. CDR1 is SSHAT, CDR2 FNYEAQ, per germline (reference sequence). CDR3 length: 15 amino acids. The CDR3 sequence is CASSLDSGTGNEQFF. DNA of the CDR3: TGTGCCAGCAGCTTAGACAGCGGGACAGGTAATGAGCAGTTCTTC.